This TCR beta chain was identified in a study of Graves' ophthalmopathy and Graves' hyperthyroidism. Across the whole study: Cases classed as stable hyperthyroidism had no ophthalmopathy within 18 months of follow-up. Findings and limits, study-wide: A majority of expanded thyroid clonotypes exceeding 0.001 frequency were likewise present in blood.

This clonotype was counted many times. The antigen remains undetermined. V gave up 6 bases and J gave up 1 base, with 10 bases separating them. The CDR3 is made up of 12 amino acids. Germline V CDR1 and CDR2: SQVTM, ANQGSEA. Hyperthyroidism patients, all newly diagnosed, had under 2 months' duration and ages of 18 to 65. Other autoimmune diseases, uncontrolled infections, pregnancy or lactation led to the exclusion of patients. From RNA, the CDR3 regions of TCR beta chains were amplified and sequenced. The library came from an HTBI-primed first-round RT-PCR and a second-round multiplex PCR. One entry per CDR3 protein results from TCRdb running MiXCR on the multiplex PCR reads. This table has roughly 1.1 million distinct CDR3 sequences, around a third appearing once.

The chain is built from TRBV29-1 and TRBJ2-7, with D perhaps TRBD1 (6 bases). What was sequenced was peripheral blood or thyroid tissue (not recorded which). This TCR came from an adult man with Graves' hyperthyroidism. The CDR3 sequence is CSVGTPSYEQYF. For the CDR3, the DNA is TGCAGCGTGGGGACACCTTCCTACGAGCAGTACTTC.